The TCR beta chain under discussion was sequenced for a study of metastatic and nonmetastatic thyroid tumors. Study information: Repertoires of blood and of tissue (tumor or nodule) from malignant and benign thyroid patients were compared.

This clone was seen ten or more times. Its antigen is as yet unknown. In the authors' workflow: It was from CDR3 differences across clinicopathological groups that a distant-metastasis classifier for papillary thyroid cancer was built. From the PCR reads, TCRdb re-called clones with MiXCR. TCRdb's processing, not the study's, gives the V and J calls here. The sample has 45,000 to 50,000 clones, 22% seen once; the top ten hold around 3.8%. V lost 4 bases and J lost 3; bases outside the gene matches: 5. Germline V CDR1 and CDR2: GTSNPN, SVGIG (reference sequence). The CDR3 consists of 14 residues. Whole-study findings and limits: Reportedly, malignant thyroid tumors had significantly higher TCR beta diversity than benign nodules, in blood and tumor.

Each patient came to thyroid surgery without any prior treatment (of any kind). The specimen was blood. This receptor was taken from a male donor with papillary thyroid cancer or a benign thyroid nodule (not recorded which). Some clones in this sample may be carry-over from other donors' samples. This chain uses TRBV30 with TRBJ2-1, with 8 positions matching TRBD2. The CDR3 reads CAWKKGTSYNEQFF. The CDR3, as DNA: TGTGCCTGGAAAAAAGGGACTAGCTACAATGAGCAGTTCTTC. Combining the CDR3 with reference TRBV30 and TRBJ2-1 gives the whole variable domain SQTIHQWPATLVQPVGSPLSLECTVEGTSNPNLYWYRQAAGRGLQLLFYSVGIGQISSEVPQNLSASRPQDRQFILSSKKLLLSDSGFYLCAWKKGTSYNEQFFGPGTRLTVL.